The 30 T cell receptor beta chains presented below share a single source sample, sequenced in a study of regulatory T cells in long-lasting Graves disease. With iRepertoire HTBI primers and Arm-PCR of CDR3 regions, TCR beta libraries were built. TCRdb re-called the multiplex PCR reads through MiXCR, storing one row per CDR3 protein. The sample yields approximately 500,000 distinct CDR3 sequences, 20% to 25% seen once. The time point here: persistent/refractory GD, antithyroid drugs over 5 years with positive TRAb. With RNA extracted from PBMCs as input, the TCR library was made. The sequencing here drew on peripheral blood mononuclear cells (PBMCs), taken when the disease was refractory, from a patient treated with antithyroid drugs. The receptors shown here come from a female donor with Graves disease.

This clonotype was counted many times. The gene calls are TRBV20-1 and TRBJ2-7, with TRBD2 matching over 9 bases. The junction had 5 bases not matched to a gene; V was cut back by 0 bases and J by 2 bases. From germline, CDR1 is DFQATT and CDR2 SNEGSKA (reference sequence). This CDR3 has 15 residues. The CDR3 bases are TGCAGTGCTAGAGACCCGACTAGCGGAGCCTACGAGCAGTACTTC. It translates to CSARDPTSGAYEQYF.

The CDR3 DNA is TGTGCCAGCAGCCAAGTTCCTAGGGATAGTCCCGGGGAGCTGTTTTTT. Translating gives CASSQVPRDSPGELFF. This sequence joins TRBV4-2 and TRBJ2-2; D gene unclear. V was pared by 1 base and J by 6 bases, with 15 bases between. Germline V gene data show CDR1 as LGHNA and CDR2 as YNFKEQ. The CDR3 totals 16 residues.

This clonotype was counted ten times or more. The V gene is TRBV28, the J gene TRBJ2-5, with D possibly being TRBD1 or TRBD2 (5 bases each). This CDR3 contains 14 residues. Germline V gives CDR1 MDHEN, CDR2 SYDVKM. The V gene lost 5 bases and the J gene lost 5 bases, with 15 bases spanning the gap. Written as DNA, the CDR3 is TGTGCCAGCAGTGTCATCGGGGCATCCGAGACCCAGTACTTC. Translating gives CASSVIGASETQYF.

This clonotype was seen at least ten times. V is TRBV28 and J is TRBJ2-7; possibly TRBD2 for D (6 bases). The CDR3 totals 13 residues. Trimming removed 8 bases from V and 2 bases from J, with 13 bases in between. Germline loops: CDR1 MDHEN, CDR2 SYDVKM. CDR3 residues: CASALPGAYEQYF. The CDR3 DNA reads TGTGCCAGCGCCCTCCCGGGAGCCTACGAGCAGTACTTC.

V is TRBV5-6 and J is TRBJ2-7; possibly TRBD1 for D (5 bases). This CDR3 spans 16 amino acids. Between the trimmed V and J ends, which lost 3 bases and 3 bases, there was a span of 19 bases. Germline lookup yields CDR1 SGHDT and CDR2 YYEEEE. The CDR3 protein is CASSSYGHELLYEQYF. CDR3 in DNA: TGTGCCAGCAGCTCATACGGACACGAGCTCCTCTACGAGCAGTACTTC.

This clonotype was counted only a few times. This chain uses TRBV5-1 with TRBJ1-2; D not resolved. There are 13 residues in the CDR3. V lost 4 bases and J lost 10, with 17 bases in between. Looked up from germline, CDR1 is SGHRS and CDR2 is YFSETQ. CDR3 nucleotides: TGCGCCAGCAGCCCGGGGAGCTCCAGGCCCTACACCTTC. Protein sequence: CASSPGSSRPYTF.

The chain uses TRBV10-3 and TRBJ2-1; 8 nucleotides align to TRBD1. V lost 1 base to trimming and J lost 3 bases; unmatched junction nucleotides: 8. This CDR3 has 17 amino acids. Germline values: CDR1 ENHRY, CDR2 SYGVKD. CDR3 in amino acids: CAISEWSGQGIYNEQFF. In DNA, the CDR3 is TGTGCCATCAGTGAGTGGAGCGGACAGGGTATCTACAATGAGCAGTTCTTC.

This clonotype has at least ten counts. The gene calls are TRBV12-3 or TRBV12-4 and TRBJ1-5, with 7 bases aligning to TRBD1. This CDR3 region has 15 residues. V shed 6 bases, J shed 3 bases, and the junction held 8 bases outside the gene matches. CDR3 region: CASSKTGKDNQPQHF. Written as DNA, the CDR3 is TGTGCCAGCAGCAAGACAGGGAAGGACAATCAGCCCCAGCATTTT.

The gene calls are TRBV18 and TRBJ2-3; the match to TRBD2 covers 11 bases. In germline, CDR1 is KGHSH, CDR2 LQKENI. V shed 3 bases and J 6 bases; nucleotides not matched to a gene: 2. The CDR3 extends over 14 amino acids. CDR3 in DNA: TGTGCCAGCTCACCGGCTAGCGGGAGGGATACGCAGTATTTT. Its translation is CASSPASGRDTQYF.

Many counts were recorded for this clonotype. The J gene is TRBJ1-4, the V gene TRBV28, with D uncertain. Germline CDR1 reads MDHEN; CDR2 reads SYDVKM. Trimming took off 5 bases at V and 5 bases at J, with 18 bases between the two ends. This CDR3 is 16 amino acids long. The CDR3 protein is CASSLAPGPPNEKLFF. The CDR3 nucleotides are TGTGCCAGCAGTCTAGCCCCCGGCCCTCCCAATGAAAAACTGTTTTTT.

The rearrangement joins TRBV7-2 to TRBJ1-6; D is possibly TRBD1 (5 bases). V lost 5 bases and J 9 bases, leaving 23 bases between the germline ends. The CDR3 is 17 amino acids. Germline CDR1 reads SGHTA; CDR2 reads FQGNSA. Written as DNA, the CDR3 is TGTGCCAGCAGCCGGAGACAGTTATACCCCAGCGGTTCACCCCTCCACTTT. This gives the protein CASSRRQLYPSGSPLHF.

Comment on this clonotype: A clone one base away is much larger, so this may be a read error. CDR3 in amino acids: CAGAWRAEETQCF. CDR3 nucleotides: TGTGCCGGGGCGTGGAGGGCTGAGGAGACCCAGTGCTTC. This chain uses TRBV2 with TRBJ2-5, with D possibly TRBD2 on 6 matching bases. CDR1 is SNHLY and CDR2 is FYNNEI in the germline V gene. This CDR3 is built from 13 residues.

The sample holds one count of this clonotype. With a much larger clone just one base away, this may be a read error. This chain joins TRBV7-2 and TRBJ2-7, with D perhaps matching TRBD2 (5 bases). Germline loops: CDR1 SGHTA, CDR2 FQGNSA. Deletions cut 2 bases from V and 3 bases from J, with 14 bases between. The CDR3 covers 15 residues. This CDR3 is CASSLMASTFYEQYF. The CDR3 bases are TGTGCCAGCAGCTTAATGGCTAGCACATTCTACGAGCAGTACTTC.

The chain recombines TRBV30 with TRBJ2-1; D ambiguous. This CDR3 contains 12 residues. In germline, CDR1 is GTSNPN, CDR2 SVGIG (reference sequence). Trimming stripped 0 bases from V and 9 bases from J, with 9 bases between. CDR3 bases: TGTGCCTGGAGTGTAGGAATGACTGAGCAGTTCTTC. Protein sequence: CAWSVGMTEQFF.

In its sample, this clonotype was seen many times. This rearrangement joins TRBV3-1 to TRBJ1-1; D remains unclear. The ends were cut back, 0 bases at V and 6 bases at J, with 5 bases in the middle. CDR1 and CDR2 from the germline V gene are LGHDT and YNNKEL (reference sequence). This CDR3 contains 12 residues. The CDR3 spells CASSQDHAEAFF. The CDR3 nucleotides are TGTGCCAGCAGCCAAGATCATGCTGAAGCTTTCTTT.

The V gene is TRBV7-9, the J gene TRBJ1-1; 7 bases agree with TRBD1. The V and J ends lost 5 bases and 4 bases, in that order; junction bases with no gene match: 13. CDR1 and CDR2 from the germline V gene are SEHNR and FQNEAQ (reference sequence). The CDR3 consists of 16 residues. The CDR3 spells CASSAPPGGSSTEAFF. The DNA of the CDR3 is TGTGCCAGCAGCGCGCCCCCAGGGGGAAGTTCCACTGAAGCTTTCTTT.

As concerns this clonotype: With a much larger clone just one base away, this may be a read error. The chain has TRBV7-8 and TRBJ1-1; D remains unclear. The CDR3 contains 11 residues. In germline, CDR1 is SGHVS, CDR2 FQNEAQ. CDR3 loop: CASSLEAEASF. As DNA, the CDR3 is TGTGCCAGCAGCTTAGAGGCTGAAGCTTCCTTT. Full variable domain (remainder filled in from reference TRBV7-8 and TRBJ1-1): GAGVSQSPRYKVAKRGQDVALRCDPISGHVSLFWYQQALGQGPEFLTYFQNEAQLDKSGLPSDRFFAERPEGSVSTLKIQRTQQEDSAVYLCASSLEAEASFGQGTRLTVV.

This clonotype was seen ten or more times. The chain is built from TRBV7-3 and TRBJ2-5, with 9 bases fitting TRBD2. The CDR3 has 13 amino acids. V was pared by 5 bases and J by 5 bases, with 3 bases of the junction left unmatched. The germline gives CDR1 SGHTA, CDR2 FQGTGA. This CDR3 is CASSPGLAETQYF. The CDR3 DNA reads TGTGCCAGCAGCCCAGGACTAGCGGAGACCCAGTACTTC.

The CDR3 reads CASSPLAGKETQYF. In DNA, the CDR3 is TGTGCCAGCAGCCCGTTAGCGGGGAAAGAGACCCAGTACTTC. The chain uses TRBV7-9 and TRBJ2-5, with 8 bases matching TRBD2. Germline-derived CDR1 and CDR2 are SEHNR and FQNEAQ (reference sequence). This CDR3 comprises 14 residues. The trim removed 5 bases at V and 3 bases at J, leaving 5 bases unmatched.

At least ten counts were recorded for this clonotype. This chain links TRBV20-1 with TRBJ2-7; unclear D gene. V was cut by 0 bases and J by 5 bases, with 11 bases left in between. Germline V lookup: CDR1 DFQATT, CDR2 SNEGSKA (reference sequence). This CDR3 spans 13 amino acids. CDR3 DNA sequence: TGCAGTGCTAGAGATCGGAGACTCGACGAGCAGTACTTC. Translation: CSARDRRLDEQYF.

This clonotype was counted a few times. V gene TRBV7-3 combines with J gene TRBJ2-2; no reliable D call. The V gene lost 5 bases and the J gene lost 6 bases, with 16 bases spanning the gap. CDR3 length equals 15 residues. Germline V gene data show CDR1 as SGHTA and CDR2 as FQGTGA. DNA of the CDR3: TGTGCCAGCAGCCTAAGAGGTCTGCAGGCCGGGGAGCTGTTTTTT. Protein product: CASSLRGLQAGELFF.

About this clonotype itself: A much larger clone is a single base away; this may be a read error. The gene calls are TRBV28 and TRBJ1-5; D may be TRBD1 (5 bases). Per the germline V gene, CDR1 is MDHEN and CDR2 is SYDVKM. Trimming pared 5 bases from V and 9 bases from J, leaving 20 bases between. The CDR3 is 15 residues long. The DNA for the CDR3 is TGTGCCAGCAGTCTGGACAACCCGGGCCCCCCGCCCCAGCATTTT. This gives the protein CASSLDNPGPPPQHF.

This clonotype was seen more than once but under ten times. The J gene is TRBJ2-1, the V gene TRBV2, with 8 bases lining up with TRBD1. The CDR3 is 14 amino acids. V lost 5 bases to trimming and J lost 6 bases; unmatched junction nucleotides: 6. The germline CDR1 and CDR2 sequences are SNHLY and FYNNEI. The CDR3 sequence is CASSTDRAINEQFF. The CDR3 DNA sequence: TGTGCCAGCAGTACGGACAGGGCAATCAATGAGCAGTTCTTC. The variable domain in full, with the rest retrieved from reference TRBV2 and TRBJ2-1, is EPEVTQTPSHQVTQMGQEVILRCVPISNHLYFYWYRQILGQKVEFLVSFYNNEISEKSEIFDDQFSVERPDGSNFTLKIRSTKLEDSAMYFCASSTDRAINEQFFGPGTRLTVL.

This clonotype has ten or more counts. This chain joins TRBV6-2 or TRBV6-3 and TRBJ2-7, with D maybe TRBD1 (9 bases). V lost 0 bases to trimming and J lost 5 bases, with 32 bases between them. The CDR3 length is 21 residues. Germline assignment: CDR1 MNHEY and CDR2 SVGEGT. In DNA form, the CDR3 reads TGTGCCAGCAGTTACTCGAACCCTGGGACAGGGCAACTAGCGGAGGGGGACGAGCAGTACTTC. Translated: CASSYSNPGTGQLAEGDEQYF.

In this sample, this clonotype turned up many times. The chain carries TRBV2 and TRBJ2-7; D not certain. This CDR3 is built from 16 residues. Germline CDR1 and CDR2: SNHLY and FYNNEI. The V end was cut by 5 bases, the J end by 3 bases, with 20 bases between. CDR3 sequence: CASSPRRSSTGYEQYF. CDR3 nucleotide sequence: TGTGCCAGCAGTCCCCGGCGGAGCTCGACGGGCTACGAGCAGTACTTC. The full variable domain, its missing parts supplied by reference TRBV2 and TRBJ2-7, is EPEVTQTPSHQVTQMGQEVILRCVPISNHLYFYWYRQILGQKVEFLVSFYNNEISEKSEIFDDQFSVERPDGSNFTLKIRSTKLEDSAMYFCASSPRRSSTGYEQYFGPGTRLTVT.

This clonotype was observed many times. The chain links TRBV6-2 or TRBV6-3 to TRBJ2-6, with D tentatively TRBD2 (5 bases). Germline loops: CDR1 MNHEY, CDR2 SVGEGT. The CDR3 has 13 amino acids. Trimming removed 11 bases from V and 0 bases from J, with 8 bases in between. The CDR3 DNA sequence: TGTGCCTCACGGGGCTCTGGGGCCAACGTCCTGACTTTC. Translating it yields CASRGSGANVLTF.

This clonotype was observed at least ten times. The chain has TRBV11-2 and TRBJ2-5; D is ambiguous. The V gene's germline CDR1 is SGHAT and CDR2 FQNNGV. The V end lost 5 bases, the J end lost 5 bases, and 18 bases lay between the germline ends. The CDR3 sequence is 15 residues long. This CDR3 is CASSQVGPMGETQYF. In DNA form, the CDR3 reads TGTGCCAGCAGCCAGGTCGGCCCCATGGGGGAGACCCAGTACTTC.

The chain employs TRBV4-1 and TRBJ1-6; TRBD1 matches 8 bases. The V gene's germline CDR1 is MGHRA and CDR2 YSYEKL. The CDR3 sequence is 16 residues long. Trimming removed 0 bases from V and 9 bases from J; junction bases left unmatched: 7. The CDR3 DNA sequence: TGCGCCAGCAGCCAAGAGTGGGGACAGGATCTTTCACCCCTCCACTTT. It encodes CASSQEWGQDLSPLHF.

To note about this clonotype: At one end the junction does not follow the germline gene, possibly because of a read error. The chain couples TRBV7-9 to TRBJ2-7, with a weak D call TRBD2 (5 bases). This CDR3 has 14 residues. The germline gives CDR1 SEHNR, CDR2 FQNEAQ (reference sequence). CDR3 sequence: CASSQGLASCEQYF. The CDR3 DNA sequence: TGTGCCAGCAGCCAAGGGCTAGCCTCCTGCGAGCAGTACTTC.

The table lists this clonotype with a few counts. CDR3 sequence reads: CASNPTGTSGVTDTQYF. DNA for the CDR3: TGTGCCAGCAACCCTACGGGGACTAGCGGGGTAACAGATACGCAGTATTTT. The V call is TRBV6-2 or TRBV6-3, the J call TRBJ2-3; 13 nucleotides agree with TRBD2. Losses at the gene ends were 7 bases for V and 3 bases for J; bases not matched to a gene: 10. Germline V gene sequence: CDR1 MNHEY, CDR2 SVGEGT. The CDR3 extends over 17 amino acids.